The 23 T cell receptor beta chains below come from one sample, sequenced in a study of TIL therapy for anti-PD-1-resistant metastatic lung cancer. The immunoSEQ assay was v3. Only in-frame clones appear in the TCRdb table, and some are missing; sequencing was by immunoSEQ multiplex PCR. The sample holds about 60,000 clones, under 75% seen once. Time point noted: pre-treatment sample, taken before nivolumab and TIL therapy. The input for sequencing was blood, taken at baseline. The receptors derive from a person between 30 and 79 years old with non-small cell lung cancer.

DNA of the CDR3: TGTGCCAGCAGTATTCCGGGGAACACTGAAGCTTTCTTT. It is translated as CASSIPGNTEAFF. This chain uses TRBV7-9 with TRBJ1-1; D not certain. V gave up 6 bases and J gave up 1 base, with 9 bases separating them. The CDR3 runs 13 residues. Germline CDR1 and CDR2: SEHNR and FQNEAQ (reference sequence).

This rearrangement joins TRBV6-5 to TRBJ1-1; D ambiguous. V lost 6 bases, J lost 11 bases, and 19 bases lay in between. Germline CDR1 reads MNHEY; CDR2 reads SVGAGI. The CDR3 extends over 13 amino acids. The DNA of the CDR3 is TGTGCCAGCAGACCGCAATCGGATAAGGGTGCTTTCTTT. Translating gives CASRPQSDKGAFF.

CDR3 nucleotides: TGTGCCAGCAGTTTTAGCGGACCTTACAATGAGCAGTTCTTC. Its translation is CASSFSGPYNEQFF. The chain uses TRBV6-6 and TRBJ2-1, with D perhaps TRBD2 (6 bases). Germline V gives CDR1 MNHNY, CDR2 SVGAGI (reference sequence). This CDR3 region has 14 residues. V lost 4 bases and J 4 bases, leaving 11 bases between the germline ends.

The rearrangement links TRBV2 to TRBJ2-1; 7 positions agree with TRBD1. The CDR3 has 15 residues. Trimming cost V 4 bases and J 0 bases; bases outside gene matches: 3. The germline V gene has CDR1 SNHLY and CDR2 FYNNEI. The CDR3 sequence is CASSADRYSYNEQFF. The CDR3 nucleotides are TGTGCCAGCAGTGCGGACAGGTACTCCTACAATGAGCAGTTCTTC.

This clone was seen more than once but under ten times. The V gene is TRBV28, the J gene TRBJ1-4; D is possibly TRBD1 (6 bases). Germline V gives CDR1 MDHEN, CDR2 SYDVKM. V gave up 6 bases and J gave up 8 bases, with 19 bases separating them. This CDR3 has 15 residues. This CDR3 is CASSAWGQGGEKLFF. As DNA, the CDR3 is TGTGCCAGCAGCGCGTGGGGGCAGGGTGGGGAAAAACTGTTTTTT.

This chain joins TRBV29-1 and TRBJ1-4, with D maybe TRBD1 (6 bases). This CDR3 is 17 amino acids long. V lost 0 bases and J lost 0, with 14 bases in between. CDR1 is SQVTM and CDR2 is ANQGSEA in the germline V gene. The CDR3 loop reads CSVEEFASGATNEKLFF. The CDR3 DNA reads TGCAGCGTTGAAGAATTCGCGTCAGGGGCAACTAATGAAAAACTGTTTTTT. The full variable domain, in which reference TRBV29-1 and TRBJ1-4 provide the parts outside the CDR3, is SAVISQKPSRDICQRGTSLTIQCQVDSQVTMMFWYRQQPGQSLTLIATANQGSEATYESGFVIDKFPISRPNLTFSTLTVSNMSPEDSSIYLCSVEEFASGATNEKLFFGSGTQLSVL.

The chain carries TRBV28 and TRBJ1-2; D is unresolved. The CDR3 runs to 13 residues. CDR1 and CDR2 from the germline V gene are MDHEN and SYDVKM. V was pared by 6 bases and J by 6 bases, with 14 bases between. This chain's CDR3 is CASRYRGSNGYTF. CDR3 bases: TGTGCCAGCAGGTACCGGGGTTCTAATGGCTACACCTTC.

The chain recombines TRBV5-1 with TRBJ2-3; 11 bases are shared with TRBD2. Germline CDR1 reads SGHRS; CDR2 reads YFSETQ. The trim removed 5 bases at V and 5 bases at J, leaving 1 base unmatched. CDR3 size: 13 residues. Here the CDR3 reads CASSTSGGDTQYF. CDR3 DNA sequence: TGCGCCAGCAGTACTAGCGGGGGAGATACGCAGTATTTT.

This clone was found a few times. V gene TRBV30 combines with J gene TRBJ2-7, with 7 bases lining up with TRBD2. V shed 4 bases and J 5 bases; nucleotides not matched to a gene: 14. The CDR3 is made up of 15 amino acids. Germline lookup yields CDR1 GTSNPN and CDR2 SVGIG (reference sequence). The CDR3 DNA is TGTGCCTGGATCGACACTGTTCGGGGGACTAACGAGCAGTACTTC. This sequence encodes CAWIDTVRGTNEQYF.

The chain employs TRBV4-1 and TRBJ2-7; D remains ambiguous. The CDR3 contains 14 residues. Per germline, CDR1 MGHRA and CDR2 YSYEKL. V lost 1 base, J lost 2 bases, and 9 bases lay in between. The CDR3 coding sequence is TGCGCCAGCAGCCAAGCCCCGGAGACCTACGAGCAGTACTTC. It specifies CASSQAPETYEQYF.

The CDR3 region has the DNA TGCGCCAGCACTAATCAGGGGGCCCTTTACAATGAGCAGTTCTTC. This translates into CASTNQGALYNEQFF. The chain couples TRBV5-1 to TRBJ2-1; 8 bases map to TRBD1. The CDR3 length is 15 residues. Germline V gene data show CDR1 as SGHRS and CDR2 as YFSETQ. Trimming cost V 6 bases and J 4 bases; bases outside gene matches: 9. Full variable domain (outside the CDR3, taken from reference TRBV5-1 and TRBJ2-1): KAGVTQTPRYLIKTRGQQVTLSCSPISGHRSVSWYQQTPGQGLQFLFEYFSETQRNKGNFPGRFSGRQFSNSRSEMNVSTLELGDSALYLCASTNQGALYNEQFFGPGTRLTVL.

The chain combines TRBV5-1 with TRBJ2-5; TRBD2 is a possible D gene (5 bases). This CDR3 comprises 17 residues. V lost 0 bases and J lost 5, with 20 bases in between. CDR1 and CDR2 (germline): SGHRS, YFSETQ. CDR3 amino acids: CASSLAFRGRVGETQYF. The CDR3 nucleotides are TGCGCCAGCAGCTTGGCCTTTCGGGGTAGGGTCGGGGAGACCCAGTACTTC.

A few counts support this clone. The chain carries TRBV5-4 and TRBJ1-6; D unclear. Germline lookup yields CDR1 SGHNT and CDR2 YYREEE (reference sequence). CDR3 size: 13 residues. Trimming pared 0 bases from V and 7 bases from J, leaving 5 bases between. The CDR3 bases are TGTGCCAGCAGCTTGGAACAGAATTCACCCCTCCACTTT. The encoded protein is CASSLEQNSPLHF.

This clone was detected only once. V and J are TRBV9 and TRBJ2-5; 7 bases match TRBD1. There are 15 residues in the CDR3. J lost 5 bases, V lost 1 base, and 8 bases had no gene match. CDR1 is SGDLS, CDR2 YYNGEE, per germline. The CDR3 here is CASSVQGSGGETQYF. The CDR3 DNA follows: TGTGCCAGCAGCGTACAGGGATCAGGGGGTGAGACCCAGTACTTC.

This clone was seen once. The chain recombines TRBV5-1 with TRBJ2-7; D is possibly TRBD2 (6 bases). Trimming cost V 0 bases and J 2 bases, with 12 bases left between them. The CDR3 contains 15 residues. The germline V gene encodes CDR1 SGHRS and CDR2 YFSETQ. The chain's CDR3 is CASSLGGVPTYEQYF. The CDR3 nucleotides are TGCGCCAGCAGCTTGGGGGGGGTCCCCACCTACGAGCAGTACTTC.

The V call is TRBV2, the J call TRBJ1-3; 8 bases map to TRBD1. The junction had 6 bases not matched to a gene; V was cut back by 4 bases and J by 4 bases. This CDR3 has 15 residues. CDR1 is SNHLY, CDR2 FYNNEI, per germline. CDR3 nucleotide sequence: TGTGCCAGCAGTGTACCGGGACAGGAAGGAAACACCATATATTTT. Its translation: CASSVPGQEGNTIYF.

This clone was seen more than once but under ten times. The chain recombines TRBV5-5 with TRBJ2-3; D gene uncertain. The CDR3 contains 17 residues. From germline, CDR1 is SGHKS and CDR2 YYEKEE (reference sequence). V was clipped by 3 bases and J by 4 bases, with 21 bases between them. The CDR3 spells CASSSMARTNGPDTQYF. In DNA, the CDR3 is TGTGCCAGCAGCTCAATGGCTAGAACCAACGGGCCAGATACGCAGTATTTT. Together with reference TRBV5-5 and TRBJ2-3, the CDR3 gives the full variable domain: DAGVTQSPTHLIKTRGQQVTLRCSPISGHKSVSWYQQVLGQGPQFIFQYYEKEERGRGNFPDRFSARQFPNYSSELNVNALLLGDSALYLCASSSMARTNGPDTQYFGPGTRLTVL.

Concerning this clone: Different DNA sequences within this sample yield the same CDR3. The chain carries TRBV5-1 and TRBJ2-3, with TRBD1 as a possible D gene (5 bases). This CDR3 contains 14 residues. Germline lookup yields CDR1 SGHRS and CDR2 YFSETQ. V dropped 0 bases and J dropped 3 bases, with 8 bases sitting between them. The CDR3 sequence is CASSLGQPTDTQYF. The CDR3 DNA reads TGCGCCAGCAGCTTGGGACAGCCGACAGATACGCAGTATTTT.

The chain couples TRBV6-6 to TRBJ2-7; TRBD1 agrees at 7 bases. The V gene's germline CDR1 is MNHNY and CDR2 SVGAGI (reference sequence). V was clipped by 9 bases and J by 5 bases; unmatched bases: 10. This CDR3 spans 13 amino acids. The CDR3 bases are TGTGCCAGTCGGAGATCAGGGGGTGACGAGCAGTACTTC. Its protein is CASRRSGGDEQYF.

This chain uses TRBV5-4 with TRBJ2-2; the D gene is possibly TRBD1 (7 bases). Germline-derived CDR1 and CDR2 are SGHNT and YYREEE (reference sequence). CDR3 size: 17 residues. With 0 bases removed from V and 5 bases from J, the gap between germline ends came to 17 bases. The CDR3, as DNA: TGTGCCAGCAGCTTGGCAGCAGGGGGGCCACTAACCGGGGAGCTGTTTTTT. Amino acids: CASSLAAGGPLTGELFF.

The gene calls are TRBV5-1 and TRBJ1-4; TRBD1 matches at 7 bases. The V and J ends lost 4 bases and 1 base, in that order; junction bases with no gene match: 4. Germline assignment: CDR1 SGHRS and CDR2 YFSETQ. The CDR3 extends over 15 amino acids. CDR3 DNA: TGCGCCAGCAGCGGCGGGACAGTAACTAATGAAAAACTGTTTTTT. This translates into CASSGGTVTNEKLFF.

The chain links TRBV5-4 to TRBJ2-5; 8 bases map to TRBD2. CDR1 is SGHNT and CDR2 is YYREEE in the germline V gene (reference sequence). V trimming: 0 bases; J trimming: 1 base; junction bases outside the gene matches: 5. CDR3 length: 16 amino acids. This CDR3 reads CASSLDIAGSQETQYF. The CDR3 DNA sequence: TGTGCCAGCAGCTTGGATATAGCGGGGAGCCAAGAGACCCAGTACTTC.

V gene TRBV27 combines with J gene TRBJ2-1, with unresolved D. V lost 2 bases and J lost 7, with 12 bases in between. The CDR3 spans 14 residues. Germline loops: CDR1 MNHEY, CDR2 SMNVEV (reference sequence). Here the CDR3 DNA reads TGTGCCAGCAGTTTAGATGGTACTTGGAATGAGCAGTTCTTC. Residues: CASSLDGTWNEQFF.